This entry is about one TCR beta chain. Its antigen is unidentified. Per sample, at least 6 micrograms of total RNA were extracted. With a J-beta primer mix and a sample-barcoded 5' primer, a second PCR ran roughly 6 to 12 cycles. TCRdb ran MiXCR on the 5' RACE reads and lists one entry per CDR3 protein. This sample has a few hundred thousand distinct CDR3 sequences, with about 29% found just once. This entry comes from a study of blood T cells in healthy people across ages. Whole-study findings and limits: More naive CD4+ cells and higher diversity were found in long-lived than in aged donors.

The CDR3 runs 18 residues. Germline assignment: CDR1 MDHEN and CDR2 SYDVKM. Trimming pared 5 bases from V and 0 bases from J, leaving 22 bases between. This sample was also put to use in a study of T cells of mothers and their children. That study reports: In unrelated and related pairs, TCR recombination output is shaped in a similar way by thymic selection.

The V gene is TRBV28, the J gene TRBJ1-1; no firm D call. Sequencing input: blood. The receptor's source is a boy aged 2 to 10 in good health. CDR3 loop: CASSKLKPRPSMNTEAFF. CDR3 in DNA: TGTGCCAGCAGTAAATTAAAGCCAAGGCCCTCAATGAACACTGAAGCTTTCTTT. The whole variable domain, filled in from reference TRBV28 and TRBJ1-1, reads DVKVTQSSRYLVKRTGEKVFLECVQDMDHENMFWYRQDPGLGLRLIYFSYDVKMKEKGDIPEGYSVSREKKERFSLILESASTNQTSMYLCASSKLKPRPSMNTEAFFGQGTRLTVV.